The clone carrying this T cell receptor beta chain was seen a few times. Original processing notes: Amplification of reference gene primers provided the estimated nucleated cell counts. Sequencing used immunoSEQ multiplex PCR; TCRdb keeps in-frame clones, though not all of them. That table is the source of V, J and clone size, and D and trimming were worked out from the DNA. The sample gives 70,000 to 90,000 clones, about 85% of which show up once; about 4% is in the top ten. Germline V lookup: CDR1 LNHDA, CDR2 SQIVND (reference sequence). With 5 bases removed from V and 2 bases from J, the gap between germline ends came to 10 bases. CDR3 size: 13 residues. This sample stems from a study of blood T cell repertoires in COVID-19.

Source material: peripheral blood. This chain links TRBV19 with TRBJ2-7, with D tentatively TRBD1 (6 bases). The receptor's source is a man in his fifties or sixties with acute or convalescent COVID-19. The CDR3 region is CASSLRDTYEQYF. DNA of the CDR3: TGTGCCAGTAGTCTCCGGGACACCTACGAGCAGTACTTC.